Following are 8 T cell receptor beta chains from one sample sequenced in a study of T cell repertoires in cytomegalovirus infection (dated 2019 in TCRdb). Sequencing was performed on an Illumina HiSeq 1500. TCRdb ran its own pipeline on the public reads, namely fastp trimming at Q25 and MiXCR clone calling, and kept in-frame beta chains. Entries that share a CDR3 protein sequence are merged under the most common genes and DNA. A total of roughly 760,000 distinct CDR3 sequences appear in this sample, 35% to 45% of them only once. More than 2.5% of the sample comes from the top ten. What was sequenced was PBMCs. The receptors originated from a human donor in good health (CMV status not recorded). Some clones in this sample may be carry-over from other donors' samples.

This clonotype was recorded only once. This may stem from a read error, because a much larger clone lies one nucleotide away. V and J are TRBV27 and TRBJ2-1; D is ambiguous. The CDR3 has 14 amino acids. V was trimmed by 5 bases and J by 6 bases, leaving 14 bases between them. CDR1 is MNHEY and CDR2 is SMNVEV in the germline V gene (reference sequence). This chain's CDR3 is CASSPSEGLNEQFF. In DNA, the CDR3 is TGTGCCAGCAGTCCTAGTGAAGGCCTCAATGAGCAGTTCTTC.

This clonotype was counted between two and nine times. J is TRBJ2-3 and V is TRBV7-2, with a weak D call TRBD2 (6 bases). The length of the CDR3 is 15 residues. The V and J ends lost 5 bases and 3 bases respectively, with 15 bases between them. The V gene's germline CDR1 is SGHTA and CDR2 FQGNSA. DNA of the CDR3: TGTGCCAGCAGCCTCGACTGGGGGGTTACAGATACGCAGTATTTT. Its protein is CASSLDWGVTDTQYF. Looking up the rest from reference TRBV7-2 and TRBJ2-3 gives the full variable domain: GAGVSQSPSNKVTEKGKDVELRCDPISGHTALYWYRQSLGQGLEFLIYFQGNSAPDKSGLPSDRFSAERTGGSVSTLTIQRTQQEDSAVYLCASSLDWGVTDTQYFGPGTRLTVL.

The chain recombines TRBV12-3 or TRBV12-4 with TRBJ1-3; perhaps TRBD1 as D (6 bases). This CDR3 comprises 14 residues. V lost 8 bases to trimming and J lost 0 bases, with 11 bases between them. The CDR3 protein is CASSRDNSGNTIYF. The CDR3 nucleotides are TGTGCCAGCTCCCGGGACAACTCTGGAAACACCATATATTTT.

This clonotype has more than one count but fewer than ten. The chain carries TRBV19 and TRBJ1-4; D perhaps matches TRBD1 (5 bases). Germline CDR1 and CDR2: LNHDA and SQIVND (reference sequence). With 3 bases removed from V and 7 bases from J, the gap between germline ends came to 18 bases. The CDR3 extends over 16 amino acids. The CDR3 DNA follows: TGTGCCAGTAGTATCGAAGGGAGGGGTCTTGGTGAAAAACTGTTTTTT. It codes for CASSIEGRGLGEKLFF.

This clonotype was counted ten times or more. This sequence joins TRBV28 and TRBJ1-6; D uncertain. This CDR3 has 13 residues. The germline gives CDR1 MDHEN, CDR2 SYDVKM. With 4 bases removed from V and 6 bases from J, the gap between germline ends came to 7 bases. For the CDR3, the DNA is TGTGCCAGCAGTTATGACACTAATTCACCCCTCCACTTT. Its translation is CASSYDTNSPLHF. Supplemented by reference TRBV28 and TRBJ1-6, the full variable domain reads DVKVTQSSRYLVKRTGEKVFLECVQDMDHENMFWYRQDPGLGLRLIYFSYDVKMKEKGDIPEGYSVSREKKERFSLILESASTNQTSMYLCASSYDTNSPLHFGNGTRLTVT.

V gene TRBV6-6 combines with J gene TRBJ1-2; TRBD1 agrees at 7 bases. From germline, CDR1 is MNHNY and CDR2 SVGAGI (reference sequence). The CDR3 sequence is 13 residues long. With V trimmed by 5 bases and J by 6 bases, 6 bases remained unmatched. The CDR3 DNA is TGTGCCAGCAGTGGACTAGGGGGCGATGGCTACACCTTC. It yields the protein CASSGLGGDGYTF.

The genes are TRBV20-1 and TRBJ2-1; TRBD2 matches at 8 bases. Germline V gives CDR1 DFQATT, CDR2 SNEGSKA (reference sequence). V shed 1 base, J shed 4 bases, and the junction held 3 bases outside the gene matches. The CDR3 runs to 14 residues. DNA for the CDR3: TGCAGTGCTAGAGTGACTAGCGCTTACAATGAGCAGTTCTTC. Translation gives CSARVTSAYNEQFF.

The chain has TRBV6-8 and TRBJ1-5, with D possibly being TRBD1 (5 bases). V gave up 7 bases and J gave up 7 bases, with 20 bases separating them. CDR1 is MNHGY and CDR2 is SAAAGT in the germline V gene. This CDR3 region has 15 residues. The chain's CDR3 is CASKRGRLEEQPQHF. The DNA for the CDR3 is TGTGCCAGCAAACGGGGACGCCTGGAGGAACAGCCCCAGCATTTT.